This T cell receptor beta chain was sequenced in a study of CD8 T cells in ankylosing spondylitis. TCRdb recomputed calls from the 5' RACE reads with MiXCR, one row per CDR3 protein. Of about 220,000 distinct CDR3 sequences listed, around 25% are singletons. This clonotype was detected many times. Its cognate antigen is unknown. Germline-derived CDR1 and CDR2 are LGHNA and YNFKEQ. V lost 0 bases and J lost 6, with 15 bases in between. CDR3 length: 15 residues. Points from the study as a whole: Certain motif variants had earlier been reported in reactive arthritis synovial fluid and blood.

The material sequenced was blood, either unsorted or a sorted T cell fraction (not recorded which). This TCR was sampled from a male donor with ankylosing spondylitis or in good health (not recorded which). The V call is TRBV4-2, the J call TRBJ2-7; possible D gene TRBD1, 6 bases. The CDR3, as DNA: TGTGCCAGCAGCCAAGATGTTCAGACCAGGGGCGAGCAGTACTTC. This codes for CASSQDVQTRGEQYF.